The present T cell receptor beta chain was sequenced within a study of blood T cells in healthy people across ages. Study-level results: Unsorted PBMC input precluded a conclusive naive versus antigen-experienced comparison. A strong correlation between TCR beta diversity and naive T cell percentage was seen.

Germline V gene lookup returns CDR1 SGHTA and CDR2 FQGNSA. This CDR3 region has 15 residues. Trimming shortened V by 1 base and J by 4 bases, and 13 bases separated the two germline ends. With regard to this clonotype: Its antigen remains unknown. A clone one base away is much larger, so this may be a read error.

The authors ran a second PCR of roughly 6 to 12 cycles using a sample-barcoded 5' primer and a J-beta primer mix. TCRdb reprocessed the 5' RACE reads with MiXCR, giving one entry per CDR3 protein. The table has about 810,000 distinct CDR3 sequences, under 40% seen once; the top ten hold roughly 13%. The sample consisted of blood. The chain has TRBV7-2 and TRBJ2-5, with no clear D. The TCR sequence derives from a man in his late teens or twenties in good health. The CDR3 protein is CASSLGAAYLETQYF. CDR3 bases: TGTGCCAGCAGCTTAGGGGCGGCGTACCTAGAGACCCAGTACTTC. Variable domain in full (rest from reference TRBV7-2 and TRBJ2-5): GAGVSQSPSNKVTEKGKDVELRCDPISGHTALYWYRQSLGQGLEFLIYFQGNSAPDKSGLPSDRFSAERTGGSVSTLTIQRTQQEDSAVYLCASSLGAAYLETQYFGPGTRLLVL.